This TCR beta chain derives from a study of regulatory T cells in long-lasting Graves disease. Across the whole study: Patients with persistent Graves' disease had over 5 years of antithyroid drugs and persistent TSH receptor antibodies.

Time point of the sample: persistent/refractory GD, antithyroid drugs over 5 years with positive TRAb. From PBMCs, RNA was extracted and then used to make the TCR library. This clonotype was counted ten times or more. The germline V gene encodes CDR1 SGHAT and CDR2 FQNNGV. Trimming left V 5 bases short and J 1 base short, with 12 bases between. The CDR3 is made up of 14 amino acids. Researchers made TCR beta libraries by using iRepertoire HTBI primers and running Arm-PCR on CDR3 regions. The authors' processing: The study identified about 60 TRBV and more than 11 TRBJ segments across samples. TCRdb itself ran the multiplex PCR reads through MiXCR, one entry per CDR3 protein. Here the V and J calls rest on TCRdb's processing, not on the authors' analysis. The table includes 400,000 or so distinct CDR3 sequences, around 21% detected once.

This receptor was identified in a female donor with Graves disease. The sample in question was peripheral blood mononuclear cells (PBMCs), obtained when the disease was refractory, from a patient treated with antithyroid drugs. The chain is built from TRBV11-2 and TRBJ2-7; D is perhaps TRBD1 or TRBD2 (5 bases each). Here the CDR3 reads CASSARDGSYEQYF. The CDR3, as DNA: TGTGCCAGCAGCGCCCGGGACGGGTCCTACGAGCAGTACTTC.